Listed here are 28 T cell receptor beta chains from one sample, sequenced in a study of T cell clonotyping in hematopoietic cell transplantation. Clones were sequenced by immunoSEQ multiplex PCR, and TCRdb holds only the in-frame ones, with some missing. The sample includes around 27,000 clones, under 85% of them seen just once. Stated time point: recipient sample about 28 days before transplant, after cytoreduction. Sequences were derived from peripheral blood mononuclear cells, sampled before stem cell transplant. The receptors shown here come from a man aged 45-60 years with myelodysplastic syndrome. Some clones in this sample may be carry-over from other donors' samples.

This chain connects TRBV4-2 to TRBJ2-7; D tentatively fits TRBD1 or TRBD2 (7 bases each). The length of the CDR3 is 18 residues. Trimming pared 4 bases from V and 2 bases from J, leaving 24 bases between. CDR1 is LGHNA, CDR2 YNFKEQ, per germline. The DNA of the CDR3 is TGTGCCAGCAGCCGAGGGACAGACTCTAGCGGAGCGCCCTACGAGCAGTACTTC. This codes for CASSRGTDSSGAPYEQYF.

In its sample, this clone was seen a few times. This chain uses TRBV5-6 with TRBJ1-2; D may be TRBD1 (6 bases). V was trimmed by 3 bases and J by 2 bases, leaving 20 bases between them. The CDR3 sequence is 17 residues long. Germline assignment: CDR1 SGHDT and CDR2 YYEEEE. The CDR3 reads CASSSYSTGLWNYGYTF. The CDR3 DNA reads as TGTGCCAGCAGCTCGTATTCGACAGGACTCTGGAACTATGGCTACACCTTC.

The V call is TRBV28, the J call TRBJ1-5; D is ambiguous. The CDR3 contains 15 residues. Per germline, CDR1 MDHEN and CDR2 SYDVKM. V lost 6 bases, J lost 1 base, and 13 bases lay in between. In DNA, the CDR3 is TGTGCCAGCAGAGACGGATACCTGAGCAATCAGCCCCAGCATTTT. It specifies CASRDGYLSNQPQHF.

This clone turned up a few times. The chain employs TRBV18 and TRBJ1-1; 9 nucleotides line up with TRBD1. Per germline, CDR1 KGHSH and CDR2 LQKENI. The CDR3 consists of 14 residues. The V segment lost 8 bases and the J segment 5 bases; nucleotides outside the gene matches: 9. The DNA of the CDR3 is TGTGCCAGCACAACGACAGGGGGAAGGACTGAAGCTTTCTTT. Its protein product is CASTTTGGRTEAFF.

The CDR3: CAWSPGQLSTDTQYF. The CDR3 nucleotides read TGTGCCTGGAGTCCGGGACAGTTGAGCACAGATACGCAGTATTTT. The J gene is TRBJ2-3, the V gene TRBV30; 7 nucleotides line up with TRBD1. The V gene end was trimmed by 2 bases and the J gene end by 0 bases; junction bases not matched to a gene: 5. Germline V gene data show CDR1 as GTSNPN and CDR2 as SVGIG (reference sequence). The length of the CDR3 is 15 residues.

The chain couples TRBV30 to TRBJ1-2; 7 nucleotides match TRBD1. The V and J ends lost 3 bases and 3 bases, in that order; junction bases with no gene match: 7. There are 14 residues in the CDR3. The germline V gene encodes CDR1 GTSNPN and CDR2 SVGIG (reference sequence). In DNA, the CDR3 is TGTGCCTGGAGCTGGGGACAGAGAGACTATGGCTACACCTTC. Translated: CAWSWGQRDYGYTF.

The chain carries TRBV6-5 and TRBJ1-4; the D gene is possibly TRBD1 (5 bases). The germline V gene encodes CDR1 MNHEY and CDR2 SVGAGI. The CDR3 contains 15 residues. The V gene lost 2 bases and the J gene lost 4 bases, with 11 bases spanning the gap. Written as DNA, the CDR3 is TGTGCCAGCAGTTACAGGGACGGAATTAATGAAAAACTGTTTTTT. It codes for CASSYRDGINEKLFF.

The V call is TRBV30, the J call TRBJ1-2; 8 nucleotides agree with TRBD1. From germline, CDR1 is GTSNPN and CDR2 SVGIG (reference sequence). The CDR3 totals 14 residues. After removal of 5 bases from V and 1 base from J, the junction contained 6 bases not matched to a gene. CDR3 nucleotide sequence: TGTGCCTGGGCCAGACAGGGGAGTAACTATGGCTACACCTTC. Its translation: CAWARQGSNYGYTF.

This chain joins TRBV4-1 and TRBJ2-1; D not resolved. The CDR3 length is 14 residues. Germline assignment: CDR1 MGHRA and CDR2 YSYEKL. Trimming took 0 bases from V and 3 from J, leaving 6 bases between them. The CDR3 DNA reads as TGCGCCAGCAGCCAAGAATTAGTCTACAATGAGCAGTTCTTC. It specifies CASSQELVYNEQFF.

This rearrangement joins TRBV6-1 to TRBJ2-7; maybe TRBD1 (5 bases). Germline lookup yields CDR1 MNHNS and CDR2 SASEGT. This CDR3 has 13 residues. V lost 4 bases and J lost 0, with 7 bases in between. CDR3 coding DNA: TGTGCCAGCAGTGGCAGGGTCTCCTACGAGCAGTACTTC. This encodes CASSGRVSYEQYF.

The chain uses TRBV28 and TRBJ2-3; 10 bases line up with TRBD2. The trim removed 7 bases at V and 5 bases at J, leaving 12 bases unmatched. This CDR3 has 16 amino acids. Germline V lookup: CDR1 MDHEN, CDR2 SYDVKM. In DNA form, the CDR3 reads TGTGCCAGCACGGGAGCGGGAGGGCCCGAGGGAGATACGCAGTATTTT. Protein sequence: CASTGAGGPEGDTQYF.

The V gene is TRBV30, the J gene TRBJ1-3, with 7 bases that match TRBD1. Germline CDR1 is GTSNPN and CDR2 is SVGIG (reference sequence). V dropped 5 bases and J dropped 3; count of bases not matched to a gene: 1. CDR3 size: 12 residues. CDR3 bases: TGTGCCTGGGGGACAGATGGAAACACCATATATTTT. Encoded protein: CAWGTDGNTIYF.

This chain uses TRBV6-5 with TRBJ2-6; no reliable D call. V shed 6 bases and J shed 4 bases, with 13 bases lying between them. Germline loops: CDR1 MNHEY, CDR2 SVGAGI. This CDR3 contains 15 residues. CDR3: CASSPRLGGANVLTF. CDR3 coding DNA: TGTGCCAGCAGCCCACGACTGGGGGGGGCCAACGTCCTGACTTTC.

The V gene is TRBV25-1, the J gene TRBJ2-1, with D perhaps TRBD2 (7 bases). Germline lookup yields CDR1 MGHDK and CDR2 SYGVNS. The CDR3 is 14 residues long. V lost 6 bases and J 10 bases, leaving 19 bases between the germline ends. CDR3 in DNA: TGTGCCAGCAGCAACATTGGGGGGGGCAGGGAGCAGTTCTTC. Translating gives CASSNIGGGREQFF.

This clone came up a few times. The CDR3 bases are TGCAGCGTTGCGACAGTAAACTATGGCTACACCTTC. The encoded protein is CSVATVNYGYTF. The chain links TRBV29-1 to TRBJ1-2; D might be TRBD1 (5 bases). Germline V gives CDR1 SQVTM, CDR2 ANQGSEA. V dropped 4 bases and J dropped 2 bases, with 8 bases sitting between them. The CDR3 totals 12 residues.

In its sample, this clone was seen a few times. The rearrangement uses TRBV27 and TRBJ2-7, with a possible D match to TRBD1 (6 bases). CDR3 length equals 14 residues. CDR1 and CDR2 (germline): MNHEY, SMNVEV (reference sequence). Trimming shortened V by 5 bases and J by 2 bases, and 13 bases separated the two germline ends. The DNA of the CDR3 is TGTGCCAGCAGTCGGCCAGGGGCGCCCTACGAGCAGTACTTC. It is translated as CASSRPGAPYEQYF.

The gene calls are TRBV7-3 and TRBJ1-1; TRBD1 might be the D (6 bases). Germline CDR1 and CDR2: SGHTA and FQGTGA. V lost 5 bases to trimming and J lost 4 bases, with 14 bases between them. The CDR3 has 14 amino acids. CDR3 amino acids: CASSPAGVGTEAFF. CDR3 bases: TGTGCCAGCAGCCCCGCAGGGGTGGGCACTGAAGCTTTCTTT.

The rearrangement uses TRBV28 and TRBJ1-5; possibly TRBD1 for D (5 bases). The V gene lost 2 bases and the J gene lost 6 bases, with 14 bases spanning the gap. CDR1 and CDR2 (germline): MDHEN, SYDVKM. This CDR3 region has 15 residues. This chain's CDR3 is CASSLGAPGRQPQHF. The CDR3 DNA follows: TGTGCCAGCAGTTTAGGGGCGCCCGGGCGTCAGCCCCAGCATTTT.

The chain combines TRBV19 with TRBJ1-1; possibly TRBD1 for D (5 bases). This CDR3 contains 14 residues. Germline CDR1 LNHDA, CDR2 SQIVND (reference sequence). V gave up 5 bases and J gave up 6 bases, with 16 bases separating them. The CDR3: CASSLPFRDPEAFF. In DNA, the CDR3 is TGTGCCAGTAGTCTCCCTTTCCGGGACCCTGAAGCTTTCTTT.

This sequence joins TRBV5-6 and TRBJ1-5, with TRBD1 as a possible D gene (5 bases). The CDR3 runs 16 residues. The V end lost 0 bases, the J end lost 4 bases, and 14 bases lay between the germline ends. Looked up from germline, CDR1 is SGHDT and CDR2 is YYEEEE. CDR3 region: CASSLGGGGGNQPQHF. The CDR3 DNA reads as TGTGCCAGCAGCTTGGGCGGCGGGGGAGGGAATCAGCCCCAGCATTTT.

The chain joins TRBV30 to TRBJ1-4; no reliable D call. Looked up from germline, CDR1 is GTSNPN and CDR2 is SVGIG (reference sequence). The CDR3 is made up of 15 amino acids. V dropped 2 bases and J dropped 5 bases, with 15 bases sitting between them. CDR3 nucleotides: TGTGCCTGGAGTCACCAGCCGCTTTCAAATGAAAAACTGTTTTTT. Protein product: CAWSHQPLSNEKLFF.

The gene calls are TRBV2 and TRBJ2-1; 13 positions agree with TRBD2. Germline V lookup: CDR1 SNHLY, CDR2 FYNNEI. This CDR3 contains 13 residues. With 8 bases clipped from V and 15 bases from J, the junction kept 10 bases outside the gene matches. Here the CDR3 DNA reads TGTGCCAGCCAGTTGACTAGCGGGGGGATGCCGTTCTTC. It translates to CASQLTSGGMPFF.

The chain employs TRBV11-2 and TRBJ2-5; D uncertain. The V gene lost 0 bases and the J gene lost 3 bases, with 5 bases spanning the gap. The CDR3 sequence is 13 residues long. Germline V gives CDR1 SGHAT, CDR2 FQNNGV. The CDR3: CASSLDRKETQYF. The CDR3 DNA reads as TGTGCCAGCAGCTTAGACAGGAAAGAGACCCAGTACTTC. Complete variable domain (other parts from reference TRBV11-2 and TRBJ2-5): EAGVAQSPRYKIIEKRQSVAFWCNPISGHATLYWYQQILGQGPKLLIQFQNNGVVDDSQLPKDRFSAERLKGVDSTLKIQPAKLEDSAVYLCASSLDRKETQYFGPGTRLLVL.

The rearrangement links TRBV28 to TRBJ1-4; unclear D gene. V dropped 2 bases and J dropped 2 bases, with 6 bases sitting between them. Germline CDR1 is MDHEN and CDR2 is SYDVKM. This CDR3 comprises 14 residues. The CDR3 reads CASSLDETNEKLFF. As DNA, the CDR3 is TGTGCCAGCAGTTTAGATGAGACTAATGAAAAACTGTTTTTT. Filled out from reference TRBV28 and TRBJ1-4, the complete variable domain reads DVKVTQSSRYLVKRTGEKVFLECVQDMDHENMFWYRQDPGLGLRLIYFSYDVKMKEKGDIPEGYSVSREKKERFSLILESASTNQTSMYLCASSLDETNEKLFFGSGTQLSVL.

This clone was detected a few times. The J gene is TRBJ1-1, the V gene TRBV6-5; the D is unclear. Germline CDR1 reads MNHEY; CDR2 reads SVGAGI. Trimming took 0 bases from V and 3 from J, leaving 5 bases between them. The CDR3 covers 13 residues. This chain's CDR3 is CASSYSRDTEAFF. CDR3 coding DNA: TGTGCCAGCAGTTACTCCCGGGACACTGAAGCTTTCTTT.

This chain connects TRBV29-1 to TRBJ2-5; TRBD1 or TRBD2 may be the D gene (5 bases each). Trimming removed 1 base from V and 5 bases from J, with 8 bases in between. Germline values: CDR1 SQVTM, CDR2 ANQGSEA. This CDR3 spans 12 amino acids. CDR3 amino acids: CSVEGWGETQYF. The CDR3 coding sequence is TGCAGCGTTGAAGGGTGGGGGGAGACCCAGTACTTC.

The rearrangement links TRBV29-1 to TRBJ1-2; D unclear. The germline gives CDR1 SQVTM, CDR2 ANQGSEA. The CDR3 spans 12 residues. Trimming removed 2 bases from V and 5 bases from J, with 9 bases in between. The CDR3 loop reads CSVENGGYGYTF. The CDR3 DNA reads as TGCAGCGTTGAAAACGGAGGGTATGGCTACACCTTC.

The gene calls are TRBV4-1 and TRBJ2-1, with unresolved D. The CDR3 has 11 residues. Germline CDR1 and CDR2: MGHRA and YSYEKL. V dropped 5 bases and J dropped 12 bases, with 11 bases sitting between them. The CDR3 DNA follows: TGCGCCAGCAGCAGTAACGGGTTGCAGTTCTTC. Translated, it gives CASSSNGLQFF.